Presented here are 27 T cell receptor beta chains from one specimen sequenced in a study of blood T cell repertoires in COVID-19. Measured with immunoSEQ multiplex PCR; TCRdb has only the in-frame clones, and not every one. The sample contains about 81,000 clones, 70% to 90% of which appear only once. Sequenced sample: peripheral blood. These receptors came from a man in his 70s with active or convalescent COVID-19.

This chain uses TRBV15 with TRBJ2-5, with TRBD2 matching 7 bases. Germline V gives CDR1 LNHNV, CDR2 YYDKDF (reference sequence). The CDR3 has 14 residues. V was pared by 8 bases and J by 7 bases, with 13 bases of the junction left unmatched. DNA for the CDR3: TGTGCCACCGCCACATCGGGGGGAAGGGGGACCCAGTACTTC. This gives the protein CATATSGGRGTQYF.

Only one count was recorded for this clone. This chain links TRBV4-2 with TRBJ2-7; TRBD1 aligns across 9 bases. Germline V gives CDR1 LGHNA, CDR2 YNFKEQ. V lost 2 bases, J lost 5 bases, and 4 bases stayed unmatched. This CDR3 comprises 14 residues. The CDR3 loop is CASSQKQGADEQYF. CDR3 coding DNA: TGTGCCAGCAGCCAAAAACAGGGGGCGGACGAGCAGTACTTC.

This sequence joins TRBV7-8 and TRBJ2-1, with D possibly being TRBD1 (6 bases). Trimming pared 4 bases from V and 0 bases from J, leaving 22 bases between. The CDR3 has 19 amino acids. Germline V gene sequence: CDR1 SGHVS, CDR2 FQNEAQ. The CDR3 loop is CASSSESTGTQGSYNEQFF. The DNA of the CDR3 is TGTGCCAGCAGCTCAGAGAGTACAGGGACCCAGGGCTCCTACAATGAGCAGTTCTTC.

The chain is built from TRBV5-1 and TRBJ1-1, with 11 bases fitting TRBD1. CDR1 is SGHRS, CDR2 YFSETQ, per germline. The CDR3 has 16 amino acids. V dropped 4 bases and J dropped 4; count of bases not matched to a gene: 9. The CDR3 sequence: CASSRTGGDRGTEAFF. Written as DNA, the CDR3 is TGCGCCAGCAGCCGGACAGGGGGCGATCGTGGCACTGAAGCTTTCTTT.

The V and J genes are TRBV9 and TRBJ2-5, with a weak D call TRBD2 (6 bases). V gave up 0 bases and J gave up 4 bases, with 22 bases separating them. This CDR3 region has 18 residues. The germline V gene encodes CDR1 SGDLS and CDR2 YYNGEE. This CDR3 reads CASSVGMLASGGGETQYF. The CDR3 nucleotides are TGTGCCAGCAGCGTAGGAATGCTAGCGTCCGGAGGCGGAGAGACCCAGTACTTC.

V is TRBV3-1 (or the pseudogene TRBV3-2) and J is TRBJ2-5; D not resolved. V was shortened by 5 bases and J by 4 bases, with 20 bases between the two germline ends. From germline, CDR1 is LGHDT and CDR2 YNNKEL (reference sequence). There are 16 residues in the CDR3. CDR3 protein: CASSVVYTPPRETQYF. For the CDR3, the DNA is TGTGCCAGCAGCGTCGTTTATACTCCCCCCCGAGAGACCCAGTACTTC.

This clone was detected once. The rearrangement joins TRBV5-1 to TRBJ2-2; 7 positions match TRBD2. Germline loops: CDR1 SGHRS, CDR2 YFSETQ. The CDR3 sequence is 16 residues long. J gave up 4 bases and V 6 bases, and 12 bases lay outside the gene matches. CDR3 sequence reads: CASTYRGGRGTGELFF. CDR3 nucleotide sequence: TGCGCCAGCACATACCGGGGAGGGAGAGGCACCGGGGAGCTGTTTTTT. Combining the CDR3 with reference TRBV5-1 and TRBJ2-2 gives the whole variable domain KAGVTQTPRYLIKTRGQQVTLSCSPISGHRSVSWYQQTPGQGLQFLFEYFSETQRNKGNFPGRFSGRQFSNSRSEMNVSTLELGDSALYLCASTYRGGRGTGELFFGEGSRLTVL.

This clone was recorded once. The chain employs TRBV13 and TRBJ1-1, with 7 positions matching TRBD1. Unmatched junction bases numbered 15, after V lost 5 bases and J lost 3 bases. Per germline, CDR1 PRHDT and CDR2 FYEKMQ (reference sequence). The CDR3 consists of 17 residues. As DNA, the CDR3 is TGTGCCAGCAGCCCATTTATCTCCAGGGGGTTGGACACTGAAGCTTTCTTT. It yields the protein CASSPFISRGLDTEAFF.

This rearrangement joins TRBV3-1 (or the pseudogene TRBV3-2) to TRBJ1-2; no clear D. Germline V CDR1 and CDR2: LGHDT, YNNKEL (reference sequence). The CDR3 is 13 residues long. V was pared by 0 bases and J by 7 bases, with 9 bases between. The CDR3 nucleotides are TGTGCCAGCAGCCAAGAACGGGGAGGTGGCTACACCTTC. This translates into CASSQERGGGYTF.

The chain has TRBV12-3 or TRBV12-4 and TRBJ1-1; TRBD1 might be the D (5 bases). This CDR3 is built from 11 residues. V was pared by 3 bases and J by 11 bases, with 10 bases between. CDR3 in DNA: TGTGCCAGCAGTTTGGGGCCGCGGGCTTTCTTT. Translated: CASSLGPRAFF.

This clone was observed once. The rearrangement links TRBV7-2 to TRBJ1-5, with D perhaps TRBD1 (5 bases). This CDR3 region has 14 residues. The V gene lost 1 base and the J gene lost 7 bases, with 11 bases spanning the gap. The germline gives CDR1 SGHTA, CDR2 FQGNSA. As DNA, the CDR3 is TGTGCCAGCAGCTTAGTCGGGGGGTTGCAGCCCCAGCATTTT. It specifies CASSLVGGLQPQHF. Looking up the rest from reference TRBV7-2 and TRBJ1-5 gives the full variable domain: GAGVSQSPSNKVTEKGKDVELRCDPISGHTALYWYRQSLGQGLEFLIYFQGNSAPDKSGLPSDRFSAERTGGSVSTLTIQRTQQEDSAVYLCASSLVGGLQPQHFGDGTRLSIL.

This rearrangement joins TRBV13 to TRBJ1-1, with a tentative D call TRBD1 (6 bases). Germline CDR1 is PRHDT and CDR2 is FYEKMQ (reference sequence). V was trimmed by 4 bases and J by 2 bases, leaving 17 bases between them. The CDR3 is 16 amino acids. CDR3: CASSYLIGTLNTEAFF. DNA of the CDR3: TGTGCCAGCAGCTACTTGATAGGGACACTAAACACTGAAGCTTTCTTT.

The chain couples TRBV19 to TRBJ2-5, with D perhaps matching TRBD1 (7 bases). The V and J ends lost 2 bases and 5 bases respectively, with 15 bases between them. The CDR3 contains 15 residues. Germline V lookup: CDR1 LNHDA, CDR2 SQIVND (reference sequence). The CDR3 sequence: CASSISRGVWETQYF. In nucleotides, the CDR3 is TGTGCCAGTAGTATAAGCAGGGGGGTATGGGAGACCCAGTACTTC.

This chain uses TRBV30 with TRBJ1-1, with D hard to call. Trimming stripped 3 bases from V and 1 base from J, with 12 bases between. Germline V gene sequence: CDR1 GTSNPN, CDR2 SVGIG (reference sequence). This CDR3 spans 14 amino acids. CDR3 bases: TGTGCCTGGAGCCCCTCCCACAAGAACACTGAAGCTTTCTTT. Translated: CAWSPSHKNTEAFF. The full variable domain, rest sourced from reference TRBV30 and TRBJ1-1, is SQTIHQWPATLVQPVGSPLSLECTVEGTSNPNLYWYRQAAGRGLQLLFYSVGIGQISSEVPQNLSASRPQDRQFILSSKKLLLSDSGFYLCAWSPSHKNTEAFFGQGTRLTVV.

The chain couples TRBV7-9 to TRBJ1-4; D remains ambiguous. CDR3 length: 15 residues. Germline CDR1 is SEHNR and CDR2 is FQNEAQ (reference sequence). The V gene lost 4 bases and the J gene lost 0 bases, with 9 bases spanning the gap. The chain's CDR3 is CASSSFGATNEKLFF. CDR3 in DNA: TGTGCCAGCAGCTCTTTTGGAGCAACTAATGAAAAACTGTTTTTT.

CDR3 in DNA: TGTGCCAGCAGCCAACCGGGACAGGGGGCCAACGTCCTGACTTTC. This gives the protein CASSQPGQGANVLTF. The chain uses TRBV5-4 and TRBJ2-6; 7 nucleotides align to TRBD1. The CDR3 contains 15 residues. Trimming took 4 bases from V and 4 from J; bases not matched to a gene: 5. Germline V gene lookup returns CDR1 SGHNT and CDR2 YYREEE (reference sequence).

The V gene is TRBV7-2, the J gene TRBJ1-5, with a weak D call TRBD1 (6 bases). CDR1 and CDR2 from the germline V gene are SGHTA and FQGNSA. Trimming removed 0 bases at V and 4 bases at J, with 10 bases between. The CDR3 covers 15 residues. CDR3 bases: TGTGCCAGCAGCTTAGCGACAGGCAAAAATCAGCCCCAGCATTTT. Its protein is CASSLATGKNQPQHF.

This clone turned up a few times. The genes are TRBV7-2 and TRBJ1-2; no clear D. CDR1 and CDR2 from the germline V gene are SGHTA and FQGNSA. The CDR3 spans 13 residues. Deletions cut 1 base from V and 8 bases from J, with 11 bases between. The DNA of the CDR3 is TGTGCCAGCAGCTTAGGAAGCCTCGAGGGCTACACCTTC. This gives the protein CASSLGSLEGYTF.

The chain links TRBV11-3 to TRBJ2-1, with D tentatively TRBD2 (7 bases). V lost 0 bases and J lost 4, with 13 bases in between. The CDR3 sequence is 16 residues long. Germline values: CDR1 SGHNT, CDR2 YENEEA. Here the CDR3 DNA reads TGTGCCAGCAGCTTAGATGTAGAGGGGGGGTACAATGAGCAGTTCTTC. The encoded protein is CASSLDVEGGYNEQFF.

The chain is built from TRBV7-9 and TRBJ2-5; 7 bases match TRBD1. The germline V gene encodes CDR1 SEHNR and CDR2 FQNEAQ (reference sequence). The CDR3 consists of 15 residues. J was trimmed by 3 bases and V by 2 bases; bases with no gene match: 6. The CDR3 reads CASSLNRGWEETQYF. For the CDR3, the DNA is TGTGCCAGCAGCTTAAACAGGGGATGGGAAGAGACCCAGTACTTC.

The V and J genes are TRBV9 and TRBJ1-1, with TRBD1 identical over 7 bases. The V gene end was trimmed by 4 bases and the J gene end by 1 base; junction bases not matched to a gene: 7. Germline assignment: CDR1 SGDLS and CDR2 YYNGEE. The CDR3 runs 15 residues. The CDR3: CASSFSGGRNTEAFF. CDR3 nucleotides: TGTGCCAGCAGCTTTTCAGGGGGGAGGAACACTGAAGCTTTCTTT.

The CDR3 region is CASSGRRGETQYF. The DNA of the CDR3 is TGCGCCAGCAGCGGGAGACGGGGAGAGACCCAGTACTTC. This chain links TRBV5-1 with TRBJ2-5; the D gene is possibly TRBD2 (5 bases). Trimming cost V 4 bases and J 4 bases, with 11 bases left between them. This CDR3 has 13 residues. Germline CDR1 reads SGHRS; CDR2 reads YFSETQ.

The J gene is TRBJ1-2, the V gene TRBV28, with 12 bases aligning to TRBD1. The CDR3 sequence is 17 residues long. Looked up from germline, CDR1 is MDHEN and CDR2 is SYDVKM. The J segment lost 7 bases and the V segment lost 6 bases, leaving 15 bases of the junction unmatched. The chain's CDR3 is CASSQDTLGQGARGYTF. The CDR3 nucleotides are TGTGCCAGCAGCCAGGATACCTTGGGACAGGGGGCGCGTGGCTACACCTTC.

The genes are TRBV6-5 and TRBJ1-1; a weak D match, TRBD1 (6 bases). Per the germline V gene, CDR1 is MNHEY and CDR2 is SVGAGI. V was shortened by 7 bases and J by 4 bases, with 10 bases between the two germline ends. There are 12 residues in the CDR3. The DNA of the CDR3 is TGTGCCAGCATGACAGGCGTCACTGAAGCTTTCTTT. Protein product: CASMTGVTEAFF.

The chain recombines TRBV6-5 with TRBJ1-2; D is possibly TRBD1 (6 bases). Trimming took off 4 bases at V and 8 bases at J, with 11 bases between the two ends. Germline V gene sequence: CDR1 MNHEY, CDR2 SVGAGI. The CDR3 covers 12 residues. CDR3 loop: CASSSPGAGYTF. CDR3 sequence (DNA): TGTGCCAGCAGTTCGCCAGGGGCGGGCTACACCTTC.

The chain is built from TRBV19 and TRBJ2-1; perhaps TRBD2 as D (7 bases). V lost 7 bases and J lost 3, with 16 bases in between. This CDR3 is built from 15 residues. Germline CDR1 and CDR2: LNHDA and SQIVND (reference sequence). CDR3 sequence (DNA): TGTGCCAGTACCACAGGGAGGGAATACTACAATGAGCAGTTCTTC. Translating gives CASTTGREYYNEQFF.

The rearrangement joins TRBV4-2 to TRBJ1-2; D possibly corresponds to TRBD1 (6 bases). V was trimmed by 0 bases and J by 0 bases, leaving 11 bases between them. The CDR3 is 16 residues long. Germline lookup yields CDR1 LGHNA and CDR2 YNFKEQ. CDR3 in DNA: TGTGCCAGCAGCCAAGAAGTCTGGACAGCTAACTATGGCTACACCTTC. Its protein product is CASSQEVWTANYGYTF.